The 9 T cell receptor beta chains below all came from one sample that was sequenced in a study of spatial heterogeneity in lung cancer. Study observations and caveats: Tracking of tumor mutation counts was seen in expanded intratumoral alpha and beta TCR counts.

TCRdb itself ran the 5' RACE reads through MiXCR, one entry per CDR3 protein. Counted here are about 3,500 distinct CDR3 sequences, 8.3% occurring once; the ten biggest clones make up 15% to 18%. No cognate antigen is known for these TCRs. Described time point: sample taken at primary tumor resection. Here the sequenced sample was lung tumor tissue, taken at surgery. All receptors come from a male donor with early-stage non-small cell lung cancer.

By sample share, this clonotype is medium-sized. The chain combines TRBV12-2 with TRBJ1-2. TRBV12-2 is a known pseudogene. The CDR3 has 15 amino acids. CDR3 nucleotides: TGTGCAAGTCGCTTAGCGGATCGGGGAAACTATGGCTACACCTTC. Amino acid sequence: CASRLADRGNYGYTF.

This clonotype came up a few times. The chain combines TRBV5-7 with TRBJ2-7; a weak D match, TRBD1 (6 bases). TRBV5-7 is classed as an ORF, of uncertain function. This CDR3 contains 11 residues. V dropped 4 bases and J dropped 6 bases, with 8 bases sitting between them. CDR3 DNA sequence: TGTGCCAGCAGCCCACAGGGCGAGCAGTACTTC. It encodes CASSPQGEQYF.

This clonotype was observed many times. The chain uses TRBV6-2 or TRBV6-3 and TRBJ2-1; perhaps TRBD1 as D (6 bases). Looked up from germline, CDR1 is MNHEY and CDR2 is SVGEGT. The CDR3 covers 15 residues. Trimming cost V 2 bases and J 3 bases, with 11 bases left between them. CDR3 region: CASSYGQGHYNEQFF. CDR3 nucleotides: TGTGCCAGCAGTTACGGTCAGGGGCACTACAATGAGCAGTTCTTC.

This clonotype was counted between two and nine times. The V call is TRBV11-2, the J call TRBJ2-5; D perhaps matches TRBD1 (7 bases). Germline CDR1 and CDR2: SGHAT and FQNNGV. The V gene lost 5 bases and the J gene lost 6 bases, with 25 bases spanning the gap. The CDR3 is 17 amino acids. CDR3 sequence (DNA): TGTGCCAGCAGCCCCCGCGGAGGGGGCATATTGGTCAAGACCCAGTACTTC. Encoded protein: CASSPRGGGILVKTQYF.

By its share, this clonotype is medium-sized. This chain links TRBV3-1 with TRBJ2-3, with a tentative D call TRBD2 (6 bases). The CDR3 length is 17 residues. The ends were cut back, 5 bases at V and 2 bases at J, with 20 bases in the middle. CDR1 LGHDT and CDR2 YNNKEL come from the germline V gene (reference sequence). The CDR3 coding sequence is TGTGCCAGCAGCTTCCCGGGGGACGGACGTTCCACAGATACGCAGTATTTT. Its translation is CASSFPGDGRSTDTQYF.

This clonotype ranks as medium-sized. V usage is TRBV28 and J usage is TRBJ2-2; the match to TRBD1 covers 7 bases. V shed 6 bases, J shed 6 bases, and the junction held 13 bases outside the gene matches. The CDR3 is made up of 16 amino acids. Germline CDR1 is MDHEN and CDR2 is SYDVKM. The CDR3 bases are TGTGCCAGCAGCTCTTCGACAGGGAAGGGCCCCGGGGAGCTGTTTTTT. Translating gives CASSSSTGKGPGELFF.

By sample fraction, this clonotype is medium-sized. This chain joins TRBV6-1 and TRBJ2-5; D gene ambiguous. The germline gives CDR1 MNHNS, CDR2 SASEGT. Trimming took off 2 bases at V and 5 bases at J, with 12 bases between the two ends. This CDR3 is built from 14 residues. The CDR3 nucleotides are TGTGCCAGCAGTGAAATTGGGTCCTGGGAGACCCAGTACTTC. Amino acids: CASSEIGSWETQYF.

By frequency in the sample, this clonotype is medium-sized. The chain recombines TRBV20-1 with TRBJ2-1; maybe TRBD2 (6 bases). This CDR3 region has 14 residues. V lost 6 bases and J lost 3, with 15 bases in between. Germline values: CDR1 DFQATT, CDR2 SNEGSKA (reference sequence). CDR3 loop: CSAPRQEGYNEQFF. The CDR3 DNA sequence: TGCAGTGCACCCCGGCAGGAGGGCTACAATGAGCAGTTCTTC.

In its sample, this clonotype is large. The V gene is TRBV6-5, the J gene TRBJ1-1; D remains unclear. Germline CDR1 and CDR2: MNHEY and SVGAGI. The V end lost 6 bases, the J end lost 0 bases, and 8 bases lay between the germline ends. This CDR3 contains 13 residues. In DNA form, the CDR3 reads TGTGCCAGCAGAGTCACGCTGAACACTGAAGCTTTCTTT. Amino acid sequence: CASRVTLNTEAFF.